This T cell receptor beta chain was found in a study of shared clonotypes between healthy human individuals. Study information: Aged between 18 and 49, the donors were a couple of women and a few men. General study points: The rarefaction results pointed to incomplete sorted-subset sequencing despite large depth.

A CD45RA-negative memory subset and a CD45RA+ naive subset were separated from the CD4+ cells. Germline V gene data show CDR1 as SNHLY and CDR2 as FYNNEI. The CDR3 runs to 15 residues. V was pared by 0 bases and J by 8 bases, with 16 bases between. In regard to this clone: What it recognizes is unknown.

The assay was immunoSEQ multiplex PCR, and TCRdb's table has in-frame clones only and misses some. Here the sample spans 900,000 to 1,200,000 clones, approximately 80% being singletons. The receptor was isolated from a man younger than 35 in good health. Some clones in this sample may be carry-over from other donors' samples. The sample taken for sequencing was memory CD4+ T cells from PBMCs. The subset denotes: CD45RA-negative fraction. This rearrangement joins TRBV2 to TRBJ1-2; D perhaps matches TRBD1 (6 bases). The CDR3 here is CASSEALRGARGYTF. CDR3 DNA: TGTGCCAGCAGTGAAGCGCTTCGGGGGGCACGGGGCTACACCTTC.